This T cell receptor beta chain stems from a study of T cells in Graves' hyperthyroidism and ophthalmopathy. Isolation of PBMCs was performed on 10 ml fresh peripheral blood. Many counts were recorded for this clonotype. Antigen unknown. TCR beta CDR3 region amplification was performed from RNA transcripts. First-round RT-PCR targeting the TCR CDR3 was performed with the HTBI primer set. TCRdb reanalysed the multiplex PCR reads using MiXCR and keeps one entry per CDR3 protein. The profile shows 700,000 or so distinct CDR3 sequences, 16% of them singletons. The study, taken as a whole, reports: The model identified upcoming ophthalmopathy a median roughly 6.5 months ahead of onset.

The CDR3 runs 11 residues. Germline V gene lookup returns CDR1 MDHEN and CDR2 SYDVKM. Deletions cut 5 bases from V and 9 bases from J, with 9 bases between. The sample comprised blood. This rearrangement joins TRBV28 to TRBJ2-3; no firm D call. The receptor's source is a man between 18 and 35 years old with Graves' hyperthyroidism. CDR3 bases: TGTGCCAGCAGTCTAGAAATCACGCAGTATTTT. Encoded protein: CASSLEITQYF.